Given below is one TCR beta chain in context. This receptor's antigen is unknown. Base-call qualities are not available, and no considerably larger clone is one nucleotide away. Trimming costs V 7 bases and J 0 bases, and their ends lie 19 bases apart. From cysteine to phenylalanine, the CDR3 is 16 amino acids long. The retained sequence is limited to the CDR3, 48 bases, with the frame set at the first base. According to the germline V gene (reference sequence), CDR1 reads DFQATT and CDR2 reads SNEGSKA. The data originate from a study of CD8 T cells in Susac syndrome (dated by TCRdb to between 2019 and 2020). About the full investigation: Among the sequenced Susac syndrome patients, about six had clinically active disease and about eight were in clinical remission. Whether CD8+ T cell activation and differentiation in Susac syndrome was antigen driven was tested using repertoire sequencing. At blood withdrawal, Susac syndrome patients were either therapy-naive, taking corticosteroids (in some cases with IVIg as well), or taking IVIg alone. Here is what the overall study found, with its caveats: In the CD4+ T cell repertoire of Susac syndrome patients, clonal expansion was not detected. The number of individuals in the TCR sequencing and HLA analysis was recognized as being relatively small.

RNA was extracted using the RNeasy kit, and about 0.5 to 1 ug of the RNA was reverse transcribed with random hexamers. TCR beta CDR3 regions were amplified with the immunoSEQ multiplex PCR assay covering 54 Vbeta and 13 Jbeta segments. PCR amplification bias was corrected using a synthetic template baseline for primer optimization and computational correction. On the authors' methods: Reads were assigned to V, D and J genes according to IMGT and analyzed in immunoSEQ Analyzer, with only productive sequences retained. To calculate clonality, Shannon entropy was normalized by log2 of the number of productive unique sequences and then subtracted from one. For each patient and control, public and private clones were evaluated among the 100 most prevalent clones. Susac-specific clones were defined as absent from healthy and MS cohorts, 850 to 1,300 published viral clones and other ImmuneACCESS disease sequences. Using fastp trimming at Q25 and MiXCR clonotype assembly, TCRdb reanalyzed the public sequencing data and kept in-frame beta chains. For every CDR3 protein sequence, its rows merge into one entry that carries the most common genes and DNA. These V and J calls rely on TCRdb rather than the paper's analysis. Counted in this sample were some 210,000 distinct CDR3 sequences; about 94% of them appeared once. The ten most abundant clones make up 0.15% of the sample.

Peripheral blood CD8+ and CD4+ T cells from healthy donors, Susac syndrome patients and multiple sclerosis patients were profiled by high-throughput TCR beta sequencing. The Susac syndrome patients fulfilled recently defined diagnostic criteria for either definite or probable disease. CD8+ TEMRA cells were enriched by FACS, while bulk CD8+ and CD4+ T cells were purified by magnetic negative isolation. Blood was collected in EDTA tubes and processed within 24 hours, with PBMCs isolated through density gradient centrifugation. PBMCs intended for TCR sequencing were cryopreserved in liquid nitrogen and thawed later in a water bath at 37 degrees C. A purity of at least 90% was achieved for sorted or isolated CD4+, CD8+ and CD8+ TEMRA cells.

The receptor chain draws on TRBV20-1 and TRBJ2-4; the D gene is perhaps TRBD2, from 5 matching bases. Material: CD4+ T cells from PBMCs. This sequence was found in a human donor with Susac syndrome. For the CDR3, the sequence is CSVLLRATPAKNIQYF. The base sequence is TGCAGTGTTTTGTTGAGGGCGACACCAGCCAAAAACATTCAGTACTTC.